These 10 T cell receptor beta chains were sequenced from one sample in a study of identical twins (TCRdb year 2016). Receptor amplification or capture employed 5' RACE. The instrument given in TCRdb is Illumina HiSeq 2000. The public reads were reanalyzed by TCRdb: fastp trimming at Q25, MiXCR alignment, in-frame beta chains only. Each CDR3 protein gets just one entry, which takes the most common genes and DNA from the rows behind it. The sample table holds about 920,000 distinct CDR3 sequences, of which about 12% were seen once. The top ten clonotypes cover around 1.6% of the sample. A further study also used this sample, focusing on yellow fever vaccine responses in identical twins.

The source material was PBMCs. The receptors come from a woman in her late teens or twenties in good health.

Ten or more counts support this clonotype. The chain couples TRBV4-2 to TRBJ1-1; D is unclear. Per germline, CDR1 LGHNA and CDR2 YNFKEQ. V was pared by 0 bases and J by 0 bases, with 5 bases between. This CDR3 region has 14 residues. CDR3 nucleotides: TGTGCCAGCAGCCAAGACGTTCTGAACACTGAAGCTTTCTTT. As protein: CASSQDVLNTEAFF.

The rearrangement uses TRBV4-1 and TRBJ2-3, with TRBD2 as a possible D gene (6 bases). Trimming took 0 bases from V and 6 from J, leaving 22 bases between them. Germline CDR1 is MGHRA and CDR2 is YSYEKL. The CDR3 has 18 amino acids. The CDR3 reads CASSQDPARPATSDTQYF. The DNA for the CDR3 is TGCGCCAGCAGCCAAGATCCCGCCCGGCCCGCTACTAGCGATACGCAGTATTTT.

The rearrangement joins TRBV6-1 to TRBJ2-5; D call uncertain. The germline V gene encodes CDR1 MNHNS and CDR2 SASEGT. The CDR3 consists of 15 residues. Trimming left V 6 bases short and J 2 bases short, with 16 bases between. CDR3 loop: CASSNDRKSQETQYF. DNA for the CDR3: TGTGCCAGCAGCAACGACCGCAAATCACAAGAGACCCAGTACTTC.

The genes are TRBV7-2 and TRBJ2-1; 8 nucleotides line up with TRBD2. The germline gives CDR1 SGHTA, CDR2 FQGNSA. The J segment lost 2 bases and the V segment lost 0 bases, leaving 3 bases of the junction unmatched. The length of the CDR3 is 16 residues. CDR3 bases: TGTGCCAGCAGCTTAGCGGACGGGGGGGCCTACAATGAGCAGTTCTTC. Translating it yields CASSLADGGAYNEQFF.

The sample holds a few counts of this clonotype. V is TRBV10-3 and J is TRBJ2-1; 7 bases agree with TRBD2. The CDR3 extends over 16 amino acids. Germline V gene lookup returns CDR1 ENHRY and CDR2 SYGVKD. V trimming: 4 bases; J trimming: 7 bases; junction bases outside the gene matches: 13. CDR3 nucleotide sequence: TGTGCCATCAGTGTGTTTGCGGGAGTAGGGCCAAATGAGCAGTTCTTC. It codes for CAISVFAGVGPNEQFF.

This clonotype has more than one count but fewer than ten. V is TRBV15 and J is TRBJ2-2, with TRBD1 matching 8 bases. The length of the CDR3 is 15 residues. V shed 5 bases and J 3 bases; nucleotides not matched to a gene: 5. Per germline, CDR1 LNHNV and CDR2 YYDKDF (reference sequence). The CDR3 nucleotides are TGTGCCACCAGCCCTGACAGGGGATACACCGGGGAGCTGTTTTTT. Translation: CATSPDRGYTGELFF.

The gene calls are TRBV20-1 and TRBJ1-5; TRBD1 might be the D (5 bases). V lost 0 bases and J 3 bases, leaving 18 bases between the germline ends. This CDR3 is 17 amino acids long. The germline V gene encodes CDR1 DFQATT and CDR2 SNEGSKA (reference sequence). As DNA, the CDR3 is TGCAGTGCTAGAGACCCACTCAGGGTGTCGAACAATCAGCCCCAGCATTTT. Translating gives CSARDPLRVSNNQPQHF.

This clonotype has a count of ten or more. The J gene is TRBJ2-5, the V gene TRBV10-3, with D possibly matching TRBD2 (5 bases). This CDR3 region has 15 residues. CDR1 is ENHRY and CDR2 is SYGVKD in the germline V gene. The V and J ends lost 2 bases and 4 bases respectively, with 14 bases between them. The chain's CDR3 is CAISEPVGGLETQYF. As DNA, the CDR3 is TGTGCCATCAGTGAGCCCGTCGGCGGGTTAGAGACCCAGTACTTC.

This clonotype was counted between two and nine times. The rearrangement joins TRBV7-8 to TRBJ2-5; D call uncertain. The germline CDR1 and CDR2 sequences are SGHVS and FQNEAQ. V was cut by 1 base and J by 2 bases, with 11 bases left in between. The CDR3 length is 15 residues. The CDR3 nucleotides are TGTGCCAGCAGCTTAGGCAGGAAAGCACAAGAGACCCAGTACTTC. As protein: CASSLGRKAQETQYF.

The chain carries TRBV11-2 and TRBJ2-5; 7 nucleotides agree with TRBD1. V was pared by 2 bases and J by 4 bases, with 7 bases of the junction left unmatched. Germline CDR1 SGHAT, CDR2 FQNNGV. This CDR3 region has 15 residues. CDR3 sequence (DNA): TGTGCCAGCAGCTTATCAAGACAGGGTAGAGAGACCCAGTACTTC. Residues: CASSLSRQGRETQYF. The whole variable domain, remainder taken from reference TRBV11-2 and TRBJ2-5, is EAGVAQSPRYKIIEKRQSVAFWCNPISGHATLYWYQQILGQGPKLLIQFQNNGVVDDSQLPKDRFSAERLKGVDSTLKIQPAKLEDSAVYLCASSLSRQGRETQYFGPGTRLLVL.